This note documents a single T cell receptor (beta chain) sequence. Antigen unknown. TCRdb redid the calling of the reads with MiXCR, one entry per CDR3 protein. The top ten hold around 20% of the sample, which has 300,000 to 400,000 distinct CDR3 sequences, about 27% seen once. This CDR3 has 16 amino acids. V was trimmed by 4 bases and J by 3 bases, leaving 17 bases between them. Germline-derived CDR1 and CDR2 are MDHEN and SYDVKM. The data derive from a study of T cell repertoires in cytomegalovirus infection. As for the study in general: HLA-B-restricted CMV epitopes that are well studied were used alongside recently identified HLA-C-restricted ones. Indications of both CMV infection and matching HLA type were provided by public TCR beta signatures. Overall study results and limits: The ex vivo response showed dominance by HLA-C-restricted CMV-specific TCR beta clonotypes.

Material: cultured PBMCs, obtained from culture after CMV antigen stimulation. The clonotype comes from a human donor in good health (CMV status not recorded). Some clones in this sample may be carry-over from other donors' samples. The rearrangement links TRBV28 to TRBJ2-3, with TRBD2 as a possible D gene (6 bases). This CDR3 is CASSSWGGKRTDTQYF. CDR3 DNA sequence: TGTGCCAGCAGTTCATGGGGAGGAAAAAGGACAGATACGCAGTATTTT. The variable domain in full, completed from reference TRBV28 and TRBJ2-3, reads DVKVTQSSRYLVKRTGEKVFLECVQDMDHENMFWYRQDPGLGLRLIYFSYDVKMKEKGDIPEGYSVSREKKERFSLILESASTNQTSMYLCASSSWGGKRTDTQYFGPGTRLTVL.